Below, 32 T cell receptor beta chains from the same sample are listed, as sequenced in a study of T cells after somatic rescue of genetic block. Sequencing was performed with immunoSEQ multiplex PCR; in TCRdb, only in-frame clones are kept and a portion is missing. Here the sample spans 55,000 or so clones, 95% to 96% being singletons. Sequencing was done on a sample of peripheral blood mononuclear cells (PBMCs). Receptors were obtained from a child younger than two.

As DNA, the CDR3 is TGTGCCAGCAGCCGTGACAGTAACGAGCAGTTCTTC. Translation: CASSRDSNEQFF. The chain couples TRBV6-5 to TRBJ2-1, with a weak D call TRBD1 (5 bases). Germline lookup yields CDR1 MNHEY and CDR2 SVGAGI. The CDR3 loop spans 12 amino acids. Between the trimmed V and J ends, which lost 6 bases and 10 bases, there was a span of 13 bases.

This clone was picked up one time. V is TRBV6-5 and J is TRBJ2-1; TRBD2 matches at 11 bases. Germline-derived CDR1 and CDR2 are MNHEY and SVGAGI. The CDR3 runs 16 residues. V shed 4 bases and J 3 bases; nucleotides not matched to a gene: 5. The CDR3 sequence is CASSSLAGGYYNEQFF. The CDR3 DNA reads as TGTGCCAGCAGTTCCCTAGCGGGAGGATACTACAATGAGCAGTTCTTC.

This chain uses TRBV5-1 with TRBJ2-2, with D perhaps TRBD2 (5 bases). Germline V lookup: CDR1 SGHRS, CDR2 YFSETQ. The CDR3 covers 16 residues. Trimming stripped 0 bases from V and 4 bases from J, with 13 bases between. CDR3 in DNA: TGCGCCAGCAGCTTGGGCTCCCCGGGGTCCACCGGGGAGCTGTTTTTT. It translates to CASSLGSPGSTGELFF.

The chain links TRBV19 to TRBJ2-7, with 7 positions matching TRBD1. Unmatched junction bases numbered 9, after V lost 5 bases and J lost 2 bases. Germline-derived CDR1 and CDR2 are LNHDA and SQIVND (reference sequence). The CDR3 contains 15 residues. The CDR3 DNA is TGTGCCAGTAGTCTAAGGGGGCAGGGGGCCTACGAGCAGTACTTC. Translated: CASSLRGQGAYEQYF.

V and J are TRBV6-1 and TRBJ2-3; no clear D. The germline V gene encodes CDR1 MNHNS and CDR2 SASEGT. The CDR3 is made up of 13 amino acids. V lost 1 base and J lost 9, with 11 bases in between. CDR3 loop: CASSEVWDWTQYF. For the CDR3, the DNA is TGTGCCAGCAGTGAAGTCTGGGATTGGACGCAGTATTTT.

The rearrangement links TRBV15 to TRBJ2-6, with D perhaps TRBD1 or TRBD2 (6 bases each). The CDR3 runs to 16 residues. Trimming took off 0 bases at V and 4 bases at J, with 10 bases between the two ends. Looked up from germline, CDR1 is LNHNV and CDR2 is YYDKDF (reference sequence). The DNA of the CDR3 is TGTGCCACCAGCAGAGATGGGGGGCTAGGGGCCAACGTCCTGACTTTC. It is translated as CATSRDGGLGANVLTF.

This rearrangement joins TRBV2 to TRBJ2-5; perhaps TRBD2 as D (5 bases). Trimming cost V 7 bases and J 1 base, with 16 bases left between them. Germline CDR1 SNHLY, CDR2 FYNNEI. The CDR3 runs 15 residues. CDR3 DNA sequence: TGTGCCAGCACCATACTCGGGGTAGCCCAAGAGACCCAGTACTTC. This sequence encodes CASTILGVAQETQYF.

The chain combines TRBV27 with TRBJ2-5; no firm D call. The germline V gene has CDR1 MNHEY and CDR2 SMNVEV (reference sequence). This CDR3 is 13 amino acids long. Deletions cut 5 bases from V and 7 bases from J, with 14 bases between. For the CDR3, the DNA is TGTGCCAGCAGTCAGGTTCCCTCCGGGACCCAGTACTTC. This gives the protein CASSQVPSGTQYF.

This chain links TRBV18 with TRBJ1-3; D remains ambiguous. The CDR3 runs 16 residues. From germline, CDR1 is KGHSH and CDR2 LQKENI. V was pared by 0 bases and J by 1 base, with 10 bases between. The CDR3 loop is CASSPPTGRSGNTIYF. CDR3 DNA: TGTGCCAGCTCACCACCTACGGGAAGGTCTGGAAACACCATATATTTT.

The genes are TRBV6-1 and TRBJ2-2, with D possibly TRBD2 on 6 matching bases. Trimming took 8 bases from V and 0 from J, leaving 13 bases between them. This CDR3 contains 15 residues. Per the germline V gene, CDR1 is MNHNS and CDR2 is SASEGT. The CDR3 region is CASLRLVANTGELFF. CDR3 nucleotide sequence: TGTGCCAGCCTCCGACTAGTCGCGAACACCGGGGAGCTGTTTTTT.

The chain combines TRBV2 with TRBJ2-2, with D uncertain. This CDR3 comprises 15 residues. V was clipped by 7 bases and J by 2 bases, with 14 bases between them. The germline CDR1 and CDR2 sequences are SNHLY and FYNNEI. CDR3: CASTRDGFNTGELFF. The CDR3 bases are TGTGCCAGCACGCGAGACGGCTTCAACACCGGGGAGCTGTTTTTT.

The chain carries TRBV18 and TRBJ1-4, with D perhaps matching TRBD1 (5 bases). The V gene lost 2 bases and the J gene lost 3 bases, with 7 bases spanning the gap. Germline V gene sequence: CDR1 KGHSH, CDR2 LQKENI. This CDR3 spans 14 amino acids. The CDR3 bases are TGTGCCAGCTCACCAGGGGGGGCTAATGAAAAACTGTTTTTT. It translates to CASSPGGANEKLFF.

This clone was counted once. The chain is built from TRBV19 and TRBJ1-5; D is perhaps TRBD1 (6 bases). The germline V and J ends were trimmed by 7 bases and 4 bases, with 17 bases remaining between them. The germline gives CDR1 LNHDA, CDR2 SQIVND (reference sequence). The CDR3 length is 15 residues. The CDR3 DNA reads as TGTGCCAGTAATAATGGACAGTTAGGGAATCAGCCCCAGCATTTT. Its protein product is CASNNGQLGNQPQHF.

CDR3 sequence reads: CASSVGTSSYNEQFF. CDR3 nucleotide sequence: TGTGCCAGCAGCGTAGGGACTAGCTCCTACAATGAGCAGTTCTTC. The chain combines TRBV9 with TRBJ2-1; TRBD2 aligns across 7 bases. Trimming cost V 0 bases and J 0 bases; bases outside gene matches: 0. The germline CDR1 and CDR2 sequences are SGDLS and YYNGEE. The CDR3 has 15 amino acids.

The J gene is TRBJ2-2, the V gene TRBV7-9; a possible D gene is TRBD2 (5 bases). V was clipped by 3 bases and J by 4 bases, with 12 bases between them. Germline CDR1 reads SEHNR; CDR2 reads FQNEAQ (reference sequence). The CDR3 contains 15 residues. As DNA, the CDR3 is TGTGCCAGCAGCTTCGGGGAATTACTCACCGGGGAGCTGTTTTTT. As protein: CASSFGELLTGELFF.

DNA of the CDR3: TGTGCCAGTAGTATCTCCCCAGGGGGACAGCCCCAGCATTTT. As protein: CASSISPGGQPQHF. This chain links TRBV19 with TRBJ1-5, with TRBD1 identical over 7 bases. CDR1 is LNHDA and CDR2 is SQIVND in the germline V gene (reference sequence). V shed 3 bases, J shed 7 bases, and the junction held 6 bases outside the gene matches. CDR3 length: 14 amino acids.

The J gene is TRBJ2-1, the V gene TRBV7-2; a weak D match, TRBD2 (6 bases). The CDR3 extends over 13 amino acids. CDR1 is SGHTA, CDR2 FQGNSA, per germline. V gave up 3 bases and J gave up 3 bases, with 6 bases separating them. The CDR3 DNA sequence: TGTGCCAGCAGCTTGACTAGCTACAATGAGCAGTTCTTC. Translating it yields CASSLTSYNEQFF.

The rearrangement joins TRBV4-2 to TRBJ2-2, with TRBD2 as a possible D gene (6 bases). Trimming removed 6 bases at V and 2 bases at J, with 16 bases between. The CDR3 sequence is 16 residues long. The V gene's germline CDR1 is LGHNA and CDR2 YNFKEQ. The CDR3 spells CASRSRGSGNTGELFF. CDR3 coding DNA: TGTGCCAGCAGGAGTCGGGGTAGCGGTAACACCGGGGAGCTGTTTTTT.

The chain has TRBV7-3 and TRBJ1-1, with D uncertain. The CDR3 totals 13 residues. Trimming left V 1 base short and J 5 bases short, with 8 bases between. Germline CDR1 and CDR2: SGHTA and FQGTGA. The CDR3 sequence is CASSLMGGTEAFF. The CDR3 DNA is TGTGCCAGCAGCTTAATGGGAGGGACTGAAGCTTTCTTT.

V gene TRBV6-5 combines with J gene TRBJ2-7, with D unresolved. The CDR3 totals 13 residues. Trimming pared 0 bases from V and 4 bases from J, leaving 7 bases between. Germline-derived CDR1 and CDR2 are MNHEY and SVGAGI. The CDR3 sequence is CASSYSRGYEQYF. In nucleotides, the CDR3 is TGTGCCAGCAGTTACTCGCGAGGATACGAGCAGTACTTC.

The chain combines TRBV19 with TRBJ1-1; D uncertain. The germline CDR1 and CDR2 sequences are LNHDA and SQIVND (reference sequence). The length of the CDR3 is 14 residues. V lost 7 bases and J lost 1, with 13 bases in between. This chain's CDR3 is CASTNARRNTEAFF. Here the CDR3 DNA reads TGTGCCAGTACCAACGCAAGGAGGAACACTGAAGCTTTCTTT.

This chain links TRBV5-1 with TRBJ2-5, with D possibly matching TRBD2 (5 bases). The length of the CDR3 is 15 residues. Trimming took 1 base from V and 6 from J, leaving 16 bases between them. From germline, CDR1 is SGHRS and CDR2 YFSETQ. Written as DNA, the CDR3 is TGCGCCAGCAGCTTGTCGGTGTGGGGAGAGAAGACCCAGTACTTC. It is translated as CASSLSVWGEKTQYF.

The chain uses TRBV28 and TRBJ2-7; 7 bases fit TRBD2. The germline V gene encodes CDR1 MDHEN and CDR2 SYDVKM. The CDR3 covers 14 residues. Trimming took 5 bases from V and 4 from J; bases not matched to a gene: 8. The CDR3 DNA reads TGTGCCAGCAGTCCCGTGGCTAGCGGTTACGAGCAGTACTTC. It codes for CASSPVASGYEQYF.

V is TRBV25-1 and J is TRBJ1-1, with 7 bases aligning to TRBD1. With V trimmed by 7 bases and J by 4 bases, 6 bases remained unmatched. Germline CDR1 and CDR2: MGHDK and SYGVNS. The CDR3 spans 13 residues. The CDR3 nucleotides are TGTGCCAGCACCATCCCAGGGGGCACTGAAGCTTTCTTT. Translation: CASTIPGGTEAFF.

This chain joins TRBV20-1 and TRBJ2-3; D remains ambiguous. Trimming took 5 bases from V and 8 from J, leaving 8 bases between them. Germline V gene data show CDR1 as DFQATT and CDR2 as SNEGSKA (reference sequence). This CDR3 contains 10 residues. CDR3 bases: TGCAGTGCTGGGATCGGTACGCAGTATTTT. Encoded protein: CSAGIGTQYF.

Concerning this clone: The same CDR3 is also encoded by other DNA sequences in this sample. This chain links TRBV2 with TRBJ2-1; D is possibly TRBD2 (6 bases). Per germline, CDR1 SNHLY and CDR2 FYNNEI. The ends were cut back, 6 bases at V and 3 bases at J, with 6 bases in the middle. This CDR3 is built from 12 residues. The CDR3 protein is CASRGGYNEQFF. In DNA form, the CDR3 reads TGTGCCAGCAGGGGGGGCTACAATGAGCAGTTCTTC. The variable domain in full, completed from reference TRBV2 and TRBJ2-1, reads EPEVTQTPSHQVTQMGQEVILRCVPISNHLYFYWYRQILGQKVEFLVSFYNNEISEKSEIFDDQFSVERPDGSNFTLKIRSTKLEDSAMYFCASRGGYNEQFFGPGTRLTVL.

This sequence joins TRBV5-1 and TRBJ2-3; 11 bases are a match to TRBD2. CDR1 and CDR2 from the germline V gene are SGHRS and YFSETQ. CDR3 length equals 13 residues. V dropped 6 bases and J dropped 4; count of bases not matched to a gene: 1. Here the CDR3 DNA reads TGCGCCAGCAATAGCGGGAGGGCAGATACGCAGTATTTT. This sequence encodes CASNSGRADTQYF.

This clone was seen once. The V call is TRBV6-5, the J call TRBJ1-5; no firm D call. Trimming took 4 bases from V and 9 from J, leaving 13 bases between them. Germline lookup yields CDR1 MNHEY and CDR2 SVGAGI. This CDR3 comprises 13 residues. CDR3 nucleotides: TGTGCCAGCAGTTGGCCCGTGGGTGGGCCCCAGCATTTT. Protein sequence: CASSWPVGGPQHF.

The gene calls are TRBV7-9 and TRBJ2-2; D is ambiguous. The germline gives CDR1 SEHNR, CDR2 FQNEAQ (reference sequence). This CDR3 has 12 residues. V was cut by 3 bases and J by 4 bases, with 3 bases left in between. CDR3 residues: CASSLTTGELFF. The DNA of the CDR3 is TGTGCCAGCAGCTTGACCACCGGGGAGCTGTTTTTT.

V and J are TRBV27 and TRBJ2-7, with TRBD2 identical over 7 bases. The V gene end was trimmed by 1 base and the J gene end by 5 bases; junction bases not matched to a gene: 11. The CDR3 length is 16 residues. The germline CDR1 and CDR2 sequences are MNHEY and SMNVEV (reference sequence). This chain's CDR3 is CASSLLLRGGPNEQYF. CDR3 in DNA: TGTGCCAGCAGTTTATTGCTACGCGGGGGTCCCAACGAGCAGTACTTC.

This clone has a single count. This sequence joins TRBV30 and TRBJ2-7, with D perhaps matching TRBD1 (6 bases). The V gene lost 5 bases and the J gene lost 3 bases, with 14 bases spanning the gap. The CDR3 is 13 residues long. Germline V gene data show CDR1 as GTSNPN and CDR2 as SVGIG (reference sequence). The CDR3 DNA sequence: TGTGCCTGGGACTCCAGGGGTATCTACGAGCAGTACTTC. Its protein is CAWDSRGIYEQYF.

CDR3 bases: TGCAGCGTGGTGACTAGCGGGAGTTCAGATACGCAGTATTTT. Protein product: CSVVTSGSSDTQYF. This sequence joins TRBV29-1 and TRBJ2-3; TRBD2 matches at 12 bases. Germline CDR1 reads SQVTM; CDR2 reads ANQGSEA. V was pared by 6 bases and J by 4 bases, with 5 bases of the junction left unmatched. The CDR3 is 14 amino acids.